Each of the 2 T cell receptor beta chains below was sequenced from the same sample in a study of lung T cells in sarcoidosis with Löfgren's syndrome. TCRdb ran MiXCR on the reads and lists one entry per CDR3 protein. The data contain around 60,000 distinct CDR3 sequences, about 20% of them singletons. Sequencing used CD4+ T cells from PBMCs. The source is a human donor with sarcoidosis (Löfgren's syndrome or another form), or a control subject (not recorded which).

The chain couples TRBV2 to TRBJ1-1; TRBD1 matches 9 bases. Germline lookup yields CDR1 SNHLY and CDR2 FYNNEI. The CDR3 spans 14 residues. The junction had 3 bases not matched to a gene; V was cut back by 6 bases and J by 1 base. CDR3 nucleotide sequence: TGTGCCAGCAGGGGACAGGGTCCGAACACTGAAGCTTTCTTT. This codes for CASRGQGPNTEAFF.

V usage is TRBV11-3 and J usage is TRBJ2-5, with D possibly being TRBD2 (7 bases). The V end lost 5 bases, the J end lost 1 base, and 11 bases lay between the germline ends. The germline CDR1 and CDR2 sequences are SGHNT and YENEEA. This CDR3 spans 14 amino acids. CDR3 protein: CASSQGGGQETQYF. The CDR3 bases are TGTGCCAGCAGCCAAGGGGGGGGCCAAGAGACCCAGTACTTC.